A selection of T cell receptor beta chains follows, all from one sample in a study of T-cell memory formation after mild COVID-19. TCRdb ran MiXCR on the 5' RACE reads and lists one entry per CDR3 protein. Among roughly 380,000 distinct CDR3 sequences listed, around 28% were seen once. Sequenced: PBMCs or a T cell subset sorted from them (not recorded which). The receptors stem from an adult woman who had mild COVID-19 (a few samples of this study predate the infection). Cell type and time point are not known. Both conserved end residues are part of each CDR3. The D gene is left open where the match is weak. Some rows have no size entry. The others give once, few or many, or a class for an expanded clone.

V gene: TRBV7-9
J gene: TRBJ2-3
clone size: -
D gene: -
CDR3 DNA: TGTGCCAGCAGAATTGGGAGCACAGATACGCAGTATTTT
CDR3 protein: CASRIGSTDTQYF

V gene: TRBV9
J gene: TRBJ2-1
clone size: -
D gene: TRBD2
CDR3 DNA: TGTGCCAGCAGCGTAGGAGCGGGAGGGGTCTCCTACAATGAGCAGTTCTTC
CDR3 protein: CASSVGAGGVSYNEQFF

V gene: TRBV3-1
J gene: TRBJ2-7
clone size: few
D gene: TRBD1
CDR3 DNA: TGTGCCAGCAGCCATGCCGACAGGGGCCCCTACGAGCAGTACTTC
CDR3 protein: CASSHADRGPYEQYF

V gene: TRBV20-1
J gene: TRBJ1-5
clone size: -
D gene: -
CDR3 DNA: TGCAGTGCTGAAAGGTGGGGGAGCAATCAGCCCCAGCATTTT
CDR3 protein: CSAERWGSNQPQHF

V gene: TRBV9
J gene: TRBJ1-2
clone size: -
D gene: -
CDR3 DNA: TGTGCCAGCAGCTCCCAGAAGGACTATGGCTACACCTTC
CDR3 protein: CASSSQKDYGYTF

V gene: TRBV7-9
J gene: TRBJ2-7
clone size: -
D gene: -
CDR3 DNA: TGTGCCAGCAGCACACAGGTTTACGAGCAGTACTTC
CDR3 protein: CASSTQVYEQYF

V gene: TRBV12-3/TRBV12-4
J gene: TRBJ1-1
clone size: -
D gene: -
CDR3 DNA: TGTGCCAGCAGTCAGGTGACAGGCATGAACACTGAAGCTTTCTTT
CDR3 protein: CASSQVTGMNTEAFF

V gene: TRBV7-2
J gene: TRBJ2-7
clone size: -
D gene: -
CDR3 DNA: TGTGCCAGCAGCTATGTCCGGGACCCCTACGAGCAGTACTTC
CDR3 protein: CASSYVRDPYEQYF

V gene: TRBV7-6
J gene: TRBJ2-7
clone size: -
D gene: -
CDR3 DNA: TGTGCCAGCAGCCCCGCCCGGTGGAGCTCCTACGAGCAGTACTTC
CDR3 protein: CASSPARWSSYEQYF

V gene: TRBV7-6
J gene: TRBJ2-7
clone size: -
D gene: -
CDR3 DNA: TGTGCCAGCAGCTTAGGACAGGCCCCTTTTTACGAGCAGTACTTC
CDR3 protein: CASSLGQAPFYEQYF

V gene: TRBV11-3
J gene: TRBJ2-7
clone size: -
D gene: TRBD2
CDR3 DNA: TGTGCCAGCAGCTTTTCTAGCGGGAACTACGAGCAGTACTTC
CDR3 protein: CASSFSSGNYEQYF

V gene: TRBV12-3/TRBV12-4
J gene: TRBJ1-2
clone size: -
D gene: -
CDR3 DNA: TGTGCCAGCAGTTTAGAACGGGGCGGGAACACCTTC
CDR3 protein: CASSLERGGNTF

V gene: TRBV7-8
J gene: TRBJ2-7
clone size: -
D gene: TRBD2
CDR3 DNA: TGTGCCAGCAGCCAAGAGAGGACTAGAGTCTACGAGCAGTACTTC
CDR3 protein: CASSQERTRVYEQYF

V gene: TRBV20-1
J gene: TRBJ1-4
clone size: -
D gene: TRBD1
CDR3 DNA: TGCAGTGCCCACCCGGGGACAGGGACAACTAATGAAAAACTGTTTTTT
CDR3 protein: CSAHPGTGTTNEKLFF

V gene: TRBV29-1
J gene: TRBJ2-1
clone size: -
D gene: -
CDR3 DNA: TGCAGCGTCGAACATTCTAAGAATGAGCAGTTCTTC
CDR3 protein: CSVEHSKNEQFF

V gene: TRBV18
J gene: TRBJ1-2
clone size: few
D gene: TRBD1
CDR3 DNA: TGTGCCAGCTCAGCTGACAGGGGGTCTACTAACTATGGCTACACCTTC
CDR3 protein: CASSADRGSTNYGYTF

V gene: TRBV20-1
J gene: TRBJ1-2
clone size: few
D gene: -
CDR3 DNA: TGCAGTGCTAGAGATTGGAAAGAGAACTATGGCTACACCTTC
CDR3 protein: CSARDWKENYGYTF

V gene: TRBV6-5
J gene: TRBJ1-5
clone size: few
D gene: -
CDR3 DNA: TGTGCCAGCAGCAATAGACAGGATAATCAGCCCCAGCATTTT
CDR3 protein: CASSNRQDNQPQHF

V gene: TRBV19
J gene: TRBJ1-1
clone size: few
D gene: -
CDR3 DNA: TGTGCCAGTAGTAGTGGACGCCGGAACACTGAAGCTTTCTTT
CDR3 protein: CASSSGRRNTEAFF

V gene: TRBV12-3/TRBV12-4
J gene: TRBJ1-2
clone size: few
D gene: -
CDR3 DNA: TGTGCCAGCAGTTTAGTGGTGGGGGTCTATGGCTACACCTTC
CDR3 protein: CASSLVVGVYGYTF

V gene: TRBV5-1
J gene: TRBJ2-7
clone size: few
D gene: TRBD2
CDR3 DNA: TGCGCCAGCAGCTTGGACCCTAGCGGCTACGAGCAGTACTTC
CDR3 protein: CASSLDPSGYEQYF

V gene: TRBV5-1
J gene: TRBJ2-7
clone size: few
D gene: -
CDR3 DNA: TGCGCCAGCAGCTTCTCGGGACACCTCTCCTACGAGCAGTACTTC
CDR3 protein: CASSFSGHLSYEQYF

V gene: TRBV12-3/TRBV12-4
J gene: TRBJ2-1
clone size: -
D gene: TRBD2
CDR3 DNA: TGTGCCAGCAGTCCCGGGACTAGCGGGAGTCCACAGTTCTTC
CDR3 protein: CASSPGTSGSPQFF

V gene: TRBV6-1
J gene: TRBJ1-2
clone size: few
D gene: -
CDR3 DNA: TGTGCCAGCAGTTCCCCGGCTTGGGGCTACACCTTC
CDR3 protein: CASSSPAWGYTF

V gene: TRBV27
J gene: TRBJ1-5
clone size: -
D gene: TRBD1
CDR3 DNA: TGTGCCAGCAGTATGAGGGGGGACAGGGCCGGTCAGCCCCAGCATTTT
CDR3 protein: CASSMRGDRAGQPQHF

V gene: TRBV5-1
J gene: TRBJ1-1
clone size: once
D gene: -
CDR3 DNA: TGCGCCAGCAGCTTATCACCCGGGGACGGAAGGGGAACTGAAGCTTTCTTT
CDR3 protein: CASSLSPGDGRGTEAFF

V gene: TRBV5-1
J gene: TRBJ2-7
clone size: -
D gene: TRBD2
CDR3 DNA: TGCGCCAGCAGCTTGGAAAGCGGGGGGAAAGGGGAGCAGTACTTC
CDR3 protein: CASSLESGGKGEQYF

V gene: TRBV7-2
J gene: TRBJ2-5
clone size: -
D gene: -
CDR3 DNA: TGTGCCAGCAGGAAAGTGGGGGCAGAGACCCAGTACTTC
CDR3 protein: CASRKVGAETQYF

V gene: TRBV7-9
J gene: TRBJ2-7
clone size: many
D gene: -
CDR3 DNA: TGTGCCAGCAGCGCTTCTGGGGCGACAGAAGAGCAGTACTTC
CDR3 protein: CASSASGATEEQYF

V gene: TRBV5-1
J gene: TRBJ2-1
clone size: few
D gene: -
CDR3 DNA: TGCGCCAGCAGCTTGCGCAGGTCCTACAATGAGCAGTTCTTC
CDR3 protein: CASSLRRSYNEQFF

V gene: TRBV10-3
J gene: TRBJ2-3
clone size: -
D gene: -
CDR3 DNA: TGTGCCATCAGTGAGACAGGAGTCACAGATACGCAGTATTTT
CDR3 protein: CAISETGVTDTQYF

V gene: TRBV7-8
J gene: TRBJ2-1
clone size: -
D gene: TRBD1
CDR3 DNA: TGTGCCAGCATCCTAGGGACAGCCTACAATGAGCAGTTCTTC
CDR3 protein: CASILGTAYNEQFF

V gene: TRBV12-3/TRBV12-4
J gene: TRBJ2-3
clone size: -
D gene: -
CDR3 DNA: TGTGCCAGCAGTCCCGGACAGTGGGATACGCAGTATTTT
CDR3 protein: CASSPGQWDTQYF

V gene: TRBV5-1
J gene: TRBJ2-7
clone size: -
D gene: TRBD2
CDR3 DNA: TGCGCCAGCAGCGCCGGGACTAGCGGAGGATCCGAGCAGTACTTC
CDR3 protein: CASSAGTSGGSEQYF

V gene: TRBV6-5
J gene: TRBJ1-1
clone size: -
D gene: -
CDR3 DNA: TGTGCCAGCAGTTACTCTGGGGGGCGGGCCACTGAAGCTTTCTTT
CDR3 protein: CASSYSGGRATEAFF

V gene: TRBV5-4
J gene: TRBJ2-3
clone size: few
D gene: TRBD2
CDR3 DNA: TGTGCCAGCAGCTTGGATGTGGGAGCGGGGGGGCCGGGAGGCACAGATACGCAGTATTTT
CDR3 protein: CASSLDVGAGGPGGTDTQYF

V gene: TRBV15
J gene: TRBJ2-1
clone size: few
D gene: -
CDR3 DNA: TGTGCCACCAGCGAAGGACAGATTGGGTACAATGAGCAGTTCTTC
CDR3 protein: CATSEGQIGYNEQFF

V gene: TRBV5-1
J gene: TRBJ2-7
clone size: many
D gene: TRBD1
CDR3 DNA: TGCGCCAGCAGCGCCGGACAGGGCTACGAGCAGTACTTC
CDR3 protein: CASSAGQGYEQYF

V gene: TRBV4-2
J gene: TRBJ2-7
clone size: few
D gene: -
CDR3 DNA: TGTGCCAGCAGCCAAGATCTGTCCTCAAGAGAGCTACTCTACGAGCAGTACTTC
CDR3 protein: CASSQDLSSRELLYEQYF

V gene: TRBV10-3
J gene: TRBJ2-7
clone size: few
D gene: TRBD2
CDR3 DNA: TGTGCCATTGGGACTAGCGGGAGGGACGAGCAGTACTTC
CDR3 protein: CAIGTSGRDEQYF

V gene: TRBV15
J gene: TRBJ2-1
clone size: few
D gene: -
CDR3 DNA: TGTGCCACCAGCATGGGACACGGAGTGCAGTTCTTC
CDR3 protein: CATSMGHGVQFF

V gene: TRBV14
J gene: TRBJ2-2
clone size: few
D gene: -
CDR3 DNA: TGTGCCAGCAGCCAAGGACTGTCGGCCACCGGGGAGCTGTTTTTT
CDR3 protein: CASSQGLSATGELFF

V gene: TRBV10-2
J gene: TRBJ1-1
clone size: few
D gene: TRBD1
CDR3 DNA: TGCGCCAGCAGTGAGTCAGGGGGCTACACTGAAGCTTTCTTT
CDR3 protein: CASSESGGYTEAFF

V gene: TRBV2
J gene: TRBJ2-4
clone size: -
D gene: TRBD2
CDR3 DNA: TGTGCCAGCTCAGGTAGCCACCAAGCGGGGGCCAAAAACATTCAGTACTTC
CDR3 protein: CASSGSHQAGAKNIQYF

V gene: TRBV5-4
J gene: TRBJ2-3
clone size: few
D gene: -
CDR3 DNA: TGTGCCAGCAGCGGACCGGGGGGCGCCTCTAGCACAGATACGCAGTATTTT
CDR3 protein: CASSGPGGASSTDTQYF

V gene: TRBV27
J gene: TRBJ2-5
clone size: -
D gene: -
CDR3 DNA: TGTGCCAGCACCTCCTTGAGGGGGTTAGAGACCCAGTACTTC
CDR3 protein: CASTSLRGLETQYF

V gene: TRBV12-3/TRBV12-4
J gene: TRBJ1-6
clone size: -
D gene: -
CDR3 DNA: TGTGCCAGCAGTTCTGTTTGGGTCCTCCACTTT
CDR3 protein: CASSSVWVLHF

V gene: TRBV29-1
J gene: TRBJ2-7
clone size: -
D gene: TRBD2
CDR3 DNA: TGCAGCGTTGAAGATGGAACGGGACTAGCGGGCAAGCGGTACTTC
CDR3 protein: CSVEDGTGLAGKRYF

V gene: TRBV7-6
J gene: TRBJ1-2
clone size: -
D gene: -
CDR3 DNA: TGTGCCAGCAGCTTAGGTACCAGGGGTCTTAACTATGGCTACACCTTC
CDR3 protein: CASSLGTRGLNYGYTF

V gene: TRBV7-9
J gene: TRBJ1-1
clone size: -
D gene: -
CDR3 DNA: TGTGCCAGCAGCTCGTTCAAGACTGAAGCTTTCTTT
CDR3 protein: CASSSFKTEAFF